This T cell receptor (beta chain) was recovered during a study of somatic mutations in cytotoxic T cells in rheumatoid arthritis. The study's findings and limits: Clonality measured in CD8+ T cells did not differ significantly between rheumatoid arthritis patients and age-matched healthy controls.

About this clone itself: The antigen remains unidentified.

Repertoires were generated with immunoSEQ multiplex PCR, while TCRdb's copy carries only in-frame clones and drops some. This sample has 8,000 to 8,500 clones, with roughly 70% found just once. This TCR came from an adult with rheumatoid arthritis. The sequenced sample was CD8+ T cells sorted from blood.

The CDR3 bases are TGTGCCAGCAGCGGACTAGCGGGAGGGTCCTACAATGAGCAGTTCTTC. Translation: CASSGLAGGSYNEQFF. The V and J genes are TRBV5-4 and TRBJ2-1; 15 bases are shared with TRBD2. The CDR3 has 16 amino acids. The junction had 0 bases not matched to a gene; V was cut back by 4 bases and J by 1 base. In germline, CDR1 is SGHNT, CDR2 YYREEE (reference sequence).